The 25 T cell receptor beta chains listed next were all sequenced from one sample in a study of cytomegalovirus exposure and HLA in healthy donors. Both 60 Vbeta primers and 13 Jbeta primers went into the PCR. Assay used: immunoSEQ multiplex PCR; TCRdb lists only in-frame clones, some missing. Of tens of thousands of clones listed, roughly 60% were seen once; the top ten hold 5.9%. Sequencing input: PBMCs. The receptor source for this set is a boy aged 10-17 years in good health and CMV-seropositive.

CDR3 residues: CASSPGTLNTEAFF. The CDR3 DNA reads as TGTGCCAGCAGTCCCGGGACACTGAACACTGAAGCTTTCTTT. The chain is built from TRBV27 and TRBJ1-1; possibly TRBD1 for D (6 bases). Germline assignment: CDR1 MNHEY and CDR2 SMNVEV (reference sequence). With 5 bases removed from V and 0 bases from J, the gap between germline ends came to 10 bases. The CDR3 is 14 residues long.

As DNA, the CDR3 is TGTGCCATCAGTGCGATTGAACATCTGTATGGCTACACCTTC. Translated, it gives CAISAIEHLYGYTF. The chain has TRBV10-3 and TRBJ1-2; no clear D. Trimming pared 4 bases from V and 5 bases from J, leaving 14 bases between. Germline V gene lookup returns CDR1 ENHRY and CDR2 SYGVKD. The CDR3 contains 14 residues.

The rearrangement links TRBV9 to TRBJ1-1; TRBD1 matches 8 bases. This CDR3 has 15 residues. CDR1 and CDR2 from the germline V gene are SGDLS and YYNGEE. V trimming: 3 bases; J trimming: 7 bases; junction bases outside the gene matches: 11. The DNA of the CDR3 is TGTGCCAGCAGCGGACAGACAGGGGTAAGTGGTGAAGCTTTCTTT. This translates into CASSGQTGVSGEAFF.

A few counts support this clone. The V and J genes are TRBV29-1 and TRBJ1-2; 11 nucleotides agree with TRBD1. The germline V gene has CDR1 SQVTM and CDR2 ANQGSEA. Germline trimming cut 5 bases from V and 3 bases from J; bases unmatched to any gene: 8. The CDR3 is 15 amino acids. The CDR3 loop reads CSVWGQGVSDYGYTF. The CDR3 DNA sequence: TGCAGCGTTTGGGGACAGGGGGTGTCGGACTATGGCTACACCTTC.

This CDR3 reads CASSFRVGYEQYF. The CDR3 nucleotides read TGCGCCAGCAGCTTCAGGGTTGGGTACGAGCAGTACTTC. The V and J genes are TRBV5-1 and TRBJ2-7; TRBD1 is a possible D gene (5 bases). There are 13 residues in the CDR3. Trimming shortened V by 2 bases and J by 4 bases, and 10 bases separated the two germline ends. Germline V gene lookup returns CDR1 SGHRS and CDR2 YFSETQ.

CDR3 residues: CASSLHRGVNTEAFF. CDR3 nucleotide sequence: TGTGCCAGCAGCTTACACAGGGGCGTGAACACTGAAGCTTTCTTT. The gene calls are TRBV5-4 and TRBJ1-1; 7 positions match TRBD1. This CDR3 has 15 residues. CDR1 SGHNT and CDR2 YYREEE come from the germline V gene (reference sequence). The V and J ends lost 2 bases and 0 bases, in that order; junction bases with no gene match: 4.

The table lists this clone with a few counts. This CDR3 reads CASSLLAGTTYEQYF. The CDR3 DNA follows: TGTGCCAGCAGTTTACTAGCGGGTACTACCTACGAGCAGTACTTC. The chain joins TRBV6-1 to TRBJ2-7, with 9 nucleotides matching TRBD2. The germline gives CDR1 MNHNS, CDR2 SASEGT. Losses at the gene ends were 5 bases for V and 2 bases for J; bases not matched to a gene: 7. This CDR3 has 15 amino acids.

This clone was observed a few times. This sequence joins TRBV5-1 and TRBJ2-3; TRBD2 matches at 13 bases. From germline, CDR1 is SGHRS and CDR2 YFSETQ. V gave up 3 bases and J gave up 0 bases; unmatched junction bases: 10. This CDR3 has 19 amino acids. The chain's CDR3 is CASSYSGTSGAPSTDTQYF. For the CDR3, the DNA is TGCGCCAGCAGCTATAGCGGGACTAGCGGGGCCCCTAGCACAGATACGCAGTATTTT.

The V gene is TRBV10-1, the J gene TRBJ1-1, with D possibly TRBD1 on 6 matching bases. This CDR3 has 14 amino acids. Germline V gene sequence: CDR1 WNHNN, CDR2 SYGVQD (reference sequence). V was clipped by 2 bases and J by 0 bases, with 7 bases between them. The CDR3 DNA is TGCGCCAGCAGTGAGGGGGGCATGAACACTGAAGCTTTCTTT. Translated, it gives CASSEGGMNTEAFF.

This sequence joins TRBV7-2 and TRBJ2-7, with D perhaps matching TRBD2 (7 bases). V was pared by 4 bases and J by 4 bases, with 14 bases between. The CDR3 loop spans 14 amino acids. Germline V CDR1 and CDR2: SGHTA, FQGNSA. The CDR3 DNA sequence: TGTGCCAGCAGCTCGAGGGGGGGGAGGTACGAGCAGTACTTC. As protein: CASSSRGGRYEQYF. The full variable domain, its missing parts supplied by reference TRBV7-2 and TRBJ2-7, is GAGVSQSPSNKVTEKGKDVELRCDPISGHTALYWYRQSLGQGLEFLIYFQGNSAPDKSGLPSDRFSAERTGGSVSTLTIQRTQQEDSAVYLCASSSRGGRYEQYFGPGTRLTVT.

The rearrangement joins TRBV14 to TRBJ2-6, with 8 positions matching TRBD1. After removal of 4 bases from V and 0 bases from J, the junction contained 8 bases not matched to a gene. This CDR3 region has 18 residues. Germline CDR1 and CDR2: SGHDN and FVKESK. As DNA, the CDR3 is TGTGCCAGCAGCCTCAGGACAGGGCTTTTCTCTGGGGCCAACGTCCTGACTTTC. The encoded protein is CASSLRTGLFSGANVLTF.

This clone was seen a handful of times. V and J are TRBV4-3 and TRBJ2-3; TRBD2 matches at 10 bases. Trimming cost V 3 bases and J 6 bases; bases outside gene matches: 6. Looked up from germline, CDR1 is LGHNA and CDR2 is YSLEER. The CDR3 runs 15 residues. The CDR3 here is CASSHETSGPDTQYF. The CDR3 DNA is TGCGCCAGCAGCCATGAGACTAGCGGGCCTGATACGCAGTATTTT.

This clone was detected only once. V usage is TRBV15 and J usage is TRBJ2-7; unclear D gene. V was trimmed by 1 base and J by 5 bases, leaving 15 bases between them. Germline V gene data show CDR1 as LNHNV and CDR2 as YYDKDF (reference sequence). CDR3 size: 15 residues. The CDR3 region is CATSRGGSRSHEQYF. In DNA, the CDR3 is TGTGCCACCAGCAGAGGTGGTTCTAGGTCCCACGAGCAGTACTTC.

CDR3 region: CASSLGQDNYGYTF. CDR3 bases: TGTGCCAGCAGCTTGGGTCAGGATAACTATGGCTACACCTTC. This chain uses TRBV5-4 with TRBJ1-2; D gene ambiguous. Germline CDR1 is SGHNT and CDR2 is YYREEE (reference sequence). V was clipped by 0 bases and J by 1 base, with 7 bases between them. The CDR3 extends over 14 amino acids. Full variable domain (outside the CDR3, taken from reference TRBV5-4 and TRBJ1-2): ETGVTQSPTHLIKTRGQQVTLRCSSQSGHNTVSWYQQALGQGPQFIFQYYREEENGRGNFPPRFSGLQFPNYSSELNVNALELDDSALYLCASSLGQDNYGYTFGSGTRLTVV.

The J gene is TRBJ2-7, the V gene TRBV6-1, with 9 bases identical to TRBD2. The CDR3 sequence is 15 residues long. V was pared by 1 base and J by 0 bases, with 1 base of the junction left unmatched. Germline CDR1 reads MNHNS; CDR2 reads SASEGT. CDR3 bases: TGTGCCAGCAGTGAAGTAGCGGGGGCCTCCTACGAGCAGTACTTC. This sequence encodes CASSEVAGASYEQYF.

A few counts support this clone. The V call is TRBV4-3, the J call TRBJ2-2, with D possibly TRBD2 on 6 matching bases. Trimming left V 2 bases short and J 0 bases short, with 10 bases between. This CDR3 comprises 16 residues. Germline lookup yields CDR1 LGHNA and CDR2 YSLEER. The CDR3 sequence: CASSQYRGTNTGELFF. The CDR3 bases are TGCGCCAGCAGCCAATATCGGGGGACGAACACCGGGGAGCTGTTTTTT.

V usage is TRBV6-5 and J usage is TRBJ1-5; 7 bases match TRBD1. After removal of 6 bases from V and 9 bases from J, the junction contained 11 bases not matched to a gene. Germline loops: CDR1 MNHEY, CDR2 SVGAGI. The CDR3 sequence is 14 residues long. In DNA, the CDR3 is TGTGCCAGCAGAAAAGGACAGGCAGCCGGGCCCCAGCATTTT. Encoded protein: CASRKGQAAGPQHF.

The chain links TRBV19 to TRBJ2-7, with a possible D match to TRBD1 (6 bases). The V gene lost 6 bases and the J gene lost 7 bases, with 22 bases spanning the gap. CDR1 and CDR2 from the germline V gene are LNHDA and SQIVND (reference sequence). This CDR3 spans 15 amino acids. This chain's CDR3 is CASRNGGTGTGEQYF. CDR3 coding DNA: TGTGCCAGTAGAAACGGTGGAACAGGGACGGGGGAGCAGTACTTC. The full variable domain, with the rest looked up from reference TRBV19 and TRBJ2-7, is DGGITQSPKYLFRKEGQNVTLSCEQNLNHDAMYWYRQDPGQGLRLIYYSQIVNDFQKGDIAEGYSVSREKKESFPLTVTSAQKNPTAFYLCASRNGGTGTGEQYFGPGTRLTVT.

This clone appeared a few times. V usage is TRBV6-1 and J usage is TRBJ1-5, with D unresolved. CDR3 length equals 15 residues. Germline assignment: CDR1 MNHNS and CDR2 SASEGT. The V end lost 2 bases, the J end lost 4 bases, and 12 bases lay between the germline ends. The CDR3 DNA reads as TGTGCCAGCAGTGAATTGTGGAGTGGAAATCAGCCCCAGCATTTT. Its protein is CASSELWSGNQPQHF.

This clone was seen more than once but under ten times. The chain recombines TRBV7-9 with TRBJ2-7; D is undetermined. Per the germline V gene, CDR1 is SEHNR and CDR2 is FQNEAQ (reference sequence). The CDR3 totals 11 residues. With 8 bases removed from V and 4 bases from J, the gap between germline ends came to 9 bases. CDR3 bases: TGTGCCAGCCAGCTAGATTACGAGCAGTACTTC. It specifies CASQLDYEQYF.

The chain couples TRBV7-9 to TRBJ2-1; TRBD2 aligns across 12 bases. Germline lookup yields CDR1 SEHNR and CDR2 FQNEAQ (reference sequence). V was clipped by 5 bases and J by 4 bases; unmatched bases: 6. The CDR3 loop spans 16 amino acids. The CDR3 region is CASSVTSGGLYNEQFF. The CDR3 region has the DNA TGTGCCAGCAGCGTAACTAGCGGGGGGTTGTACAATGAGCAGTTCTTC.

This chain joins TRBV2 and TRBJ1-1, with D tentatively TRBD1 (5 bases). There are 12 residues in the CDR3. V dropped 10 bases and J dropped 5 bases, with 14 bases sitting between them. CDR1 and CDR2 from the germline V gene are SNHLY and FYNNEI. The CDR3 loop is CAIIRGGTEAFF. In DNA form, the CDR3 reads TGTGCCATAATACGGGGGGGGACTGAAGCTTTCTTT.

This clone occurred a few times. The chain couples TRBV6-1 to TRBJ1-2, with D perhaps matching TRBD1 (5 bases). The CDR3 extends over 14 amino acids. CDR1 is MNHNS and CDR2 is SASEGT in the germline V gene. V lost 3 bases to trimming and J lost 2 bases, with 10 bases between them. This CDR3 is CASSEVSGNYGYTF. CDR3 sequence (DNA): TGTGCCAGCAGTGAGGTATCAGGGAACTATGGCTACACCTTC.

V usage is TRBV5-4 and J usage is TRBJ1-1; perhaps TRBD1 as D (6 bases). Germline-derived CDR1 and CDR2 are SGHNT and YYREEE (reference sequence). Trimming removed 6 bases from V and 6 bases from J, with 18 bases in between. The CDR3 extends over 14 amino acids. Written as DNA, the CDR3 is TGTGCCAGCAACCCAAATCAGGGGTCGTCTGAAGCTTTCTTT. It is translated as CASNPNQGSSEAFF.

This clone was detected only a few times. The chain employs TRBV5-1 and TRBJ2-1; 7 bases map to TRBD2. The CDR3 length is 14 residues. Germline assignment: CDR1 SGHRS and CDR2 YFSETQ. The V and J ends lost 1 base and 10 bases, in that order; junction bases with no gene match: 8. CDR3 coding DNA: TGCGCCAGCAGCTTGTTGGGAGGGCCTGCGGAGCAGTTCTTC. Translated: CASSLLGGPAEQFF.